The 15 T cell receptor beta chains in this list originate from one sample, sequenced in a study of blood T cells in healthy people across ages. A second PCR of about 7 to 12 cycles used a sample-barcoded 5' primer and a J-beta primer mix. From the 5' RACE reads, TCRdb called clonotypes with MiXCR, one entry per CDR3 protein. The sample carries around 1.5 million distinct CDR3 sequences, 34% recorded once. Material for sequencing was blood. All receptors come from a woman aged 30 to 39 in good health.

CDR3 amino acids: CASSSGIQPTGELFF. The CDR3 DNA sequence: TGTGCCAGCAGCTCAGGGATACAACCCACCGGGGAGCTGTTTTTT. The rearrangement joins TRBV7-3 to TRBJ2-2; maybe TRBD1 (5 bases). Germline V lookup: CDR1 SGHTA, CDR2 FQGTGA. V was shortened by 4 bases and J by 4 bases, with 13 bases between the two germline ends. The CDR3 runs 15 residues.

A few counts support this clonotype. The chain uses TRBV5-4 and TRBJ2-2, with D possibly TRBD1 on 7 matching bases. The V end was cut by 2 bases, the J end by 7 bases, with 24 bases between. Germline CDR1 SGHNT, CDR2 YYREEE (reference sequence). This CDR3 has 18 amino acids. The DNA of the CDR3 is TGTGCCAGCAGCTTTTTCGGGCAGGGGGGAACTAGAGGCGGGGAGCTGTTTTTT. The encoded protein is CASSFFGQGGTRGGELFF.

This clonotype was picked up a small number of times. The V call is TRBV4-1, the J call TRBJ2-1; D possibly corresponds to TRBD2 (6 bases). The CDR3 runs to 15 residues. Per germline, CDR1 MGHRA and CDR2 YSYEKL. The V gene lost 0 bases and the J gene lost 8 bases, with 14 bases spanning the gap. This chain's CDR3 is CASSQDSGTPDEQFF. The CDR3 DNA is TGCGCCAGCAGCCAAGACTCTGGGACTCCGGATGAGCAGTTCTTC.

This clonotype was recorded a few times. The chain carries TRBV9 and TRBJ1-1; 8 nucleotides agree with TRBD1. J gave up 3 bases and V 4 bases, and 5 bases lay outside the gene matches. CDR1 and CDR2 from the germline V gene are SGDLS and YYNGEE. CDR3 length: 14 residues. The CDR3 nucleotides are TGTGCCAGCAGCACCACAGGGGGGTACACTGAAGCTTTCTTT. Translated, it gives CASSTTGGYTEAFF.

The chain links TRBV27 to TRBJ2-7; 8 bases map to TRBD2. The V gene end was trimmed by 8 bases and the J gene end by 4 bases; junction bases not matched to a gene: 4. The length of the CDR3 is 12 residues. Per the germline V gene, CDR1 is MNHEY and CDR2 is SMNVEV (reference sequence). Written as DNA, the CDR3 is TGTGCCAGCGGGGCTAGCGGGTACGAGCAGTACTTC. Its translation is CASGASGYEQYF.

Remarks on this clonotype: It may be a read error: a sequence one base away is much more abundant. The J gene is TRBJ2-7, the V gene TRBV4-1, with D hard to call. CDR1 and CDR2 from the germline V gene are MGHRA and YSYEKL. CDR3 length equals 13 residues. CDR3 coding DNA: TGCGCCAGCAGCCGGCCAGGTCCCTACGAGCAGTGCTTC. Translated, it gives CASSRPGPYEQCF.

The chain employs TRBV20-1 and TRBJ2-5; 8 nucleotides line up with TRBD1. The CDR3 is 14 residues long. CDR1 is DFQATT, CDR2 SNEGSKA, per germline (reference sequence). Trimming at V came to 4 bases and at J to 0 bases, leaving 4 bases not matched to a gene. CDR3 nucleotides: TGCAGTGCTACTAGACAGGGGCACCAAGAGACCCAGTACTTC. Its protein product is CSATRQGHQETQYF.

V is TRBV3-1 and J is TRBJ2-3, with 13 bases aligning to TRBD2. From germline, CDR1 is LGHDT and CDR2 YNNKEL (reference sequence). J lost 3 bases, V lost 4 bases, and 7 bases had no gene match. CDR3 length: 17 residues. The CDR3 DNA sequence: TGTGCCAGCAGCCCTTATAAGACTAGCGGGGGGACAGATACGCAGTATTTT. It encodes CASSPYKTSGGTDTQYF.

The chain links TRBV27 to TRBJ2-7; D remains ambiguous. This CDR3 spans 12 amino acids. Trimming shortened V by 6 bases and J by 6 bases, and 12 bases separated the two germline ends. Germline CDR1 is MNHEY and CDR2 is SMNVEV (reference sequence). Written as DNA, the CDR3 is TGTGCCAGCAGCCGCTCCGGCTGCGAGCAGTACTTC. Protein sequence: CASSRSGCEQYF.

This chain connects TRBV11-1 to TRBJ2-1; 9 nucleotides match TRBD2. This CDR3 is built from 17 residues. V shed 4 bases and J 6 bases; nucleotides not matched to a gene: 13. Germline CDR1 SGHAT, CDR2 FQDESV (reference sequence). In DNA, the CDR3 is TGTGCCAGCAGCTATGGCCCACTAGCGGGTTGGTTCAATGAGCAGTTCTTC. Protein: CASSYGPLAGWFNEQFF.

The V call is TRBV6-2 or TRBV6-3, the J call TRBJ2-2; 9 bases match TRBD1. V lost 6 bases and J lost 7; bases outside the gene matches: 6. Germline CDR1 is MNHEY and CDR2 is SVGEGT. The CDR3 contains 14 residues. DNA for the CDR3: TGTGCCAGCAGGCGGGACAGGGCGGACGGGGAGCTGTTTTTT. It encodes CASRRDRADGELFF.

There are a few counts of this clonotype. This chain uses TRBV15 with TRBJ1-2; D unclear. Trimming took 7 bases from V and 2 from J, leaving 17 bases between them. This CDR3 contains 15 residues. The V gene's germline CDR1 is LNHNV and CDR2 YYDKDF (reference sequence). CDR3 in DNA: TGTGCCACCAAGATCGACCAAACTCCAAACTATGGCTACACCTTC. It translates to CATKIDQTPNYGYTF. Variable domain in full (rest from reference TRBV15 and TRBJ1-2): DAMVIQNPRYQVTQFGKPVTLSCSQTLNHNVMYWYQQKSSQAPKLLFHYYDKDFNNEADTPDNFQSRRPNTSFCFLDIRSPGLGDTAMYLCATKIDQTPNYGYTFGSGTRLTVV.

This clonotype came up a few times. The V and J genes are TRBV5-1 and TRBJ2-7, with 8 bases fitting TRBD2. The CDR3 has 16 amino acids. Germline values: CDR1 SGHRS, CDR2 YFSETQ. With V trimmed by 0 bases and J by 6 bases, 11 bases remained unmatched. In DNA form, the CDR3 reads TGCGCCAGCAGCTTGGTTTCTAGCGGGCGTCACGGCGAGCAGTACTTC. This gives the protein CASSLVSSGRHGEQYF.

V gene TRBV15 combines with J gene TRBJ2-7, with a weak D call TRBD1 (6 bases). The CDR3 spans 16 residues. Per the germline V gene, CDR1 is LNHNV and CDR2 is YYDKDF (reference sequence). V was shortened by 0 bases and J by 4 bases, with 16 bases between the two germline ends. The chain's CDR3 is CATSRDKRGGPYEQYF. CDR3 bases: TGTGCCACCAGCAGAGATAAAAGAGGGGGACCATACGAGCAGTACTTC.

The CDR3: CASSPQGWDEKLFF. The CDR3 DNA reads as TGTGCCAGCAGCCCCCAGGGATGGGATGAAAAACTGTTTTTT. The chain couples TRBV7-9 to TRBJ1-4, with D possibly being TRBD1 (5 bases). This CDR3 comprises 14 residues. With 5 bases removed from V and 6 bases from J, the gap between germline ends came to 13 bases. CDR1 and CDR2 from the germline V gene are SEHNR and FQNEAQ (reference sequence).